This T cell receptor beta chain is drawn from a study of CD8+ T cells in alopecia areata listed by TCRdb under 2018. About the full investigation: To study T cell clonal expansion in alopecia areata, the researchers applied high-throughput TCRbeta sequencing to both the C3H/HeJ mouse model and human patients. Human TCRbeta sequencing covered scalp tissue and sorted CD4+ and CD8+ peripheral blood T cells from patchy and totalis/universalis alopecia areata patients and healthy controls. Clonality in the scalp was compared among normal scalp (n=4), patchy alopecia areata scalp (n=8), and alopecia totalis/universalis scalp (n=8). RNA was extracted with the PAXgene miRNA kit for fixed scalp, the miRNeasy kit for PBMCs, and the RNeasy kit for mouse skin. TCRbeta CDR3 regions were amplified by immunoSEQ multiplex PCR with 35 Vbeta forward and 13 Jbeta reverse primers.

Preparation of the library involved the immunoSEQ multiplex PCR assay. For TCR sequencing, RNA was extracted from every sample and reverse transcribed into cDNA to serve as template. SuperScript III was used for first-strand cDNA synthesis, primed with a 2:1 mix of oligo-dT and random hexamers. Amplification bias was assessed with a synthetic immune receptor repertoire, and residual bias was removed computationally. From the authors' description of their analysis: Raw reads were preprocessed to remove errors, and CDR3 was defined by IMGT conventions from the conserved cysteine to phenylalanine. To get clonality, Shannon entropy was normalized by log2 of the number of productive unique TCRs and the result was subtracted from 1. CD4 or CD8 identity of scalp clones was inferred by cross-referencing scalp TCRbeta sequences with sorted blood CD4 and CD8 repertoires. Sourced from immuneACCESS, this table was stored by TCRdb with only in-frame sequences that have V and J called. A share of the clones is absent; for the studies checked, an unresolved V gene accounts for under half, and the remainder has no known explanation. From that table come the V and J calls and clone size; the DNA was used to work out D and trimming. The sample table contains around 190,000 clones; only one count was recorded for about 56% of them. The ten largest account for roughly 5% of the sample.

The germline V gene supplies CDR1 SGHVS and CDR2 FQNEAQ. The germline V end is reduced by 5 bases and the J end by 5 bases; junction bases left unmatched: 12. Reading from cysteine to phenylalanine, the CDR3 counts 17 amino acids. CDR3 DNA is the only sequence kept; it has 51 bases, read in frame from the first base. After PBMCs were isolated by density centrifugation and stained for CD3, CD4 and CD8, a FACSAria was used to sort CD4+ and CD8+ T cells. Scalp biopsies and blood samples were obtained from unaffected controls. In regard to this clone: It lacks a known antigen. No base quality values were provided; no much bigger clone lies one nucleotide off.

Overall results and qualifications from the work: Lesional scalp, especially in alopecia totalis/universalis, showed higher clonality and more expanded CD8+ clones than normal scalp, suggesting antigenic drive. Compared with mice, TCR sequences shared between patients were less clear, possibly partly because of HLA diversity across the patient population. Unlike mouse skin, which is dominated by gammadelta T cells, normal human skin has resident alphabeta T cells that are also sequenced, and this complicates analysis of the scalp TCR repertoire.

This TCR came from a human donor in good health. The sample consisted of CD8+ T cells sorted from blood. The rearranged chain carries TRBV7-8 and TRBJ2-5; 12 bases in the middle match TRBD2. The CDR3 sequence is CASSIRTSGALGETQYF. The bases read TGTGCCAGCAGCATCAGGACTAGCGGGGCCCTGGGGGAGACCCAGTACTTC.